These T cell receptor beta chains were read from a single sample in a study of blood T cell repertoires in COVID-19. Repertoires were generated with immunoSEQ multiplex PCR, while TCRdb's copy carries only in-frame clones and drops some. This table has 130,000 or so clones, 85% to 90% appearing once. The sample taken for sequencing was peripheral blood. All receptors come from a man in his fifties with active COVID-19. Each CDR3 is given with its conserved first and last residue. A D gene is named only where the DNA matches it firmly. Clone size is shown for a subset of rows, as once, few, many or a class of expanded clone.

V,J,size,D,DNA,CDR3
TRBV5-5,TRBJ2-3,-,TRBD1,TGTGCCAGCAGCCAGGACAGGTTCGTAGATACGCAGTATTTT,CASSQDRFVDTQYF
TRBV29-1,TRBJ2-2,few,-,TGCAGCGGCGGAACAGGATCCCCGGCCGGGGAGCTGTTTTTT,CSGGTGSPAGELFF
TRBV5-1,TRBJ1-6,-,TRBD1,TGCGCCAGCAGCCCAGTAACATCTATGAGACAGGGTAATTCACCCCTCCACTTT,CASSPVTSMRQGNSPLHF
TRBV25-1,TRBJ2-2,few,-,TGTGCCAGCACCTTACAGGGATCGGCCGGGGAGCTGTTTTTT,CASTLQGSAGELFF
TRBV19,TRBJ2-7,-,-,TGTGCCAGTAGGGACACATCCTACGAGCAGTACTTC,CASRDTSYEQYF
TRBV19,TRBJ2-7,few,TRBD2,TGTGCCACCACCCCTAGCGGGGGGACTCCCTACGAGCAGTACTTC,CATTPSGGTPYEQYF
TRBV19,TRBJ2-2,-,TRBD1,TGTGCCAGTAGTATCGTGACAGGGTACACCGGGGAGCTGTTTTTT,CASSIVTGYTGELFF
TRBV7-8,TRBJ2-7,-,TRBD1,TGTGCCAGCAGCTTTTCAGGACAGGGGGGGAACGAGCAGTACTTC,CASSFSGQGGNEQYF
TRBV7-9,TRBJ2-5,-,-,TGTGCCAGCAGCTTAGCGCTTACAGGGCAAGAGACCCAGTACTTC,CASSLALTGQETQYF
TRBV15,TRBJ2-7,-,-,TGTGCCACCAGCAGAGATATCACTAGCAAAGAGCAGTACTTC,CATSRDITSKEQYF
TRBV7-8,TRBJ1-3,-,TRBD1,TGTGCCAGCAGCTCCATTGGAGGGGGCATGGGCACTGGAAACACCATATATTTT,CASSSIGGGMGTGNTIYF
TRBV7-2,TRBJ1-6,-,-,TGTGCCAGCAGCTTAGGTACTCAATTACGGTCACCCCTCCACTTT,CASSLGTQLRSPLHF
TRBV7-2,TRBJ2-2,-,-,TGTGCCAGCAGCCGGGGACAGAACACCGGGGAGCTGTTTTTT,CASSRGQNTGELFF
TRBV11-1,TRBJ2-5,once,TRBD2,TGTGCCAGCAGCTGGAGACTAGCGAGAACCCAAGAGACCCAGTACTTC,CASSWRLARTQETQYF
TRBV10-1,TRBJ2-1,-,TRBD2,TGCGCCAGCATTGAACCCGGGACTAGCGGGGGGCGTAGCTCCTACAATGAGCAGTTCTTC,CASIEPGTSGGRSSYNEQFF
TRBV2,TRBJ1-1,-,-,TGTGCCAGCAGTGAAGACAGGATGAACACTGAAGCTTTCTTT,CASSEDRMNTEAFF
TRBV5-1,TRBJ1-4,once,TRBD1,TGCGCCAGCAGAGGCGGACAGGGAGGTAAAACTAATGAAAAACTGTTTTTT,CASRGGQGGKTNEKLFF
TRBV18,TRBJ1-2,-,TRBD1,TGTGCCAGCTCACAGGAACAGGGGGCGTATGGCTACACCTTC,CASSQEQGAYGYTF
TRBV30,TRBJ1-2,-,-,TGTGCCTGGAGTGCTCGGGGGGTAGATGGCTACACCTTC,CAWSARGVDGYTF
TRBV30,TRBJ2-3,-,TRBD1,TGTGCCTGGAGAACTAGGGGACAGGGGACAGATACGCAGTATTTT,CAWRTRGQGTDTQYF
TRBV5-6,TRBJ1-2,-,-,TGTGCCAGCAGCTTGGCCGAGCTCCCATCCGGCTACACCTTC,CASSLAELPSGYTF
TRBV4-1,TRBJ1-6,-,TRBD1,TGCGCCAGCAGCCAAGAAGGGACAGGAACAAATTCACCCCTCCACTTT,CASSQEGTGTNSPLHF
TRBV27,TRBJ1-5,-,-,TGTGCCAGCCCCCGGGTCAAACCCCAGCATTTT,CASPRVKPQHF
TRBV2,TRBJ1-2,-,-,TGTGCCAGCAGCGCAACCACAGGGCTTGACGGCTACACCTTC,CASSATTGLDGYTF
TRBV5-6,TRBJ1-1,-,-,TGTGCCAGCAGCTTGGCCCGGGAAGCTTTCTTT,CASSLAREAFF
TRBV15,TRBJ2-2,-,TRBD2,TGTGCCACCAGCAACTTAGGGTCACTAGCGGGGACCCACACCGGGGAGCTGTTTTTT,CATSNLGSLAGTHTGELFF
TRBV19,TRBJ2-3,-,-,TGTGCCAGTAGTATTGATATGAGGGGGACAGATACGCAGTATTTT,CASSIDMRGTDTQYF
TRBV21-1,TRBJ1-1,-,-,TGTGCCAGTGGGACAGAGAACACTGAAGCTTTCTTT,CASGTENTEAFF
TRBV9,TRBJ1-3,once,TRBD1,TGTGCCAGCAGCGACCGGACAGGGCCTAACTCTGGAAACACCATATATTTT,CASSDRTGPNSGNTIYF